Described below is a single T cell receptor beta chain sequence and its context. Its antigen remains unknown. Time point noted: after dendritic cell vaccination, including at tumor progression/relapse. These data belong to a study of glioma-infiltrating T cells after dendritic cell vaccination. Whole-study context: Monocyte-derived dendritic cells, cultured less than 9 days with IL-4 and GM-CSF, were pulsed with autologous tumor lysate. Dendritic cell vaccine was injected intradermally three times, biweekly. Whole-study results and caveats: The cohort had few patients with full blood and tumor sets.

Amplification used 60 V beta primers and 13 J beta primers. Some clones are missing from TCRdb's copy, which holds only in-frame ones; the method was immunoSEQ multiplex PCR. The table has around 92,000 clones, around 80% seen once; the top ten hold approximately 5.4%. CDR3 length: 15 residues. Trimming left V 1 base short and J 2 bases short, with 14 bases between. Germline V gene lookup returns CDR1 GTSNPN and CDR2 SVGIG (reference sequence). The TCR originated in a human donor with glioblastoma. The source was blood, collected after dendritic cell vaccination. The chain joins TRBV30 to TRBJ1-2; TRBD1 might be the D (6 bases). The CDR3 reads CAWSGTGPGNYGYTF. In DNA, the CDR3 is TGTGCCTGGAGTGGTACAGGGCCCGGCAACTATGGCTACACCTTC. Full variable domain (outside the CDR3, taken from reference TRBV30 and TRBJ1-2): SQTIHQWPATLVQPVGSPLSLECTVEGTSNPNLYWYRQAAGRGLQLLFYSVGIGQISSEVPQNLSASRPQDRQFILSSKKLLLSDSGFYLCAWSGTGPGNYGYTFGSGTRLTVV.